This TCR beta chain was profiled in a study of shared clonotypes between healthy human individuals. A note on this clone: Its specificity is unknown. This sample includes further DNA sequences coding for the same CDR3.

The method was immunoSEQ multiplex PCR; TCRdb's version includes in-frame clones alone and lacks a portion of them. The sample yields approximately 2,000,000 clones, around 92% seen once. This CDR3 has 13 residues. Germline loops: CDR1 LGHNA, CDR2 YSLEER. V was cut by 0 bases and J by 3 bases, with 4 bases left in between. Broader study findings: The authors expected sequencing depth to affect clonotype sharing among donors. Non-shared clonotypes had lower generation probabilities than clonotypes shared by all four sorted-subset donors.

This TCR came from a man younger than 30 in good health. Some clones in this sample may be carry-over from other donors' samples. Specimen: naive CD4+ T cells from PBMCs. Subset noted: CD45RA+ positively selected. This chain joins TRBV4-3 and TRBJ2-3, with D unresolved. The CDR3 DNA reads as TGCGCCAGCAGCCAAGATCGGACAGATACGCAGTATTTT. Residues: CASSQDRTDTQYF.